The following is a T cell receptor (beta chain) sequence with its context. The data are from a study of blood T cell repertoires in COVID-19. Study details: Samples came from the United States, Italy and Spain, spanning acute and convalescent COVID-19. In each case, the material was cDNA or gDNA derived from T cells, B-cell-depleted T cells, or PBMCs.

V shed 2 bases, J shed 8 bases, and the junction held 10 bases outside the gene matches. The CDR3 sequence is 15 residues long. CDR1 is MNHNS, CDR2 SASEGT, per germline. Original handling: Amplifying reference gene primers gave estimates of nucleated cell counts. Profiling relied on immunoSEQ multiplex PCR, and the TCRdb table lists in-frame clones only, not all of them. V and J calls and clone size are those listed in that table; D and trimming were worked out from the DNA. The sample includes 100,000 to 150,000 clones, approximately 80% of them seen just once. This receptor was obtained from a man aged 35 to 55 with active or convalescent COVID-19. The gene calls are TRBV6-1 and TRBJ1-2, with TRBD1 identical over 8 bases. The sample comprised peripheral blood. The chain's CDR3 is CASSEQGAGPGGYTF. CDR3 sequence (DNA): TGTGCCAGCAGTGAACAGGGGGCAGGGCCGGGCGGCTACACCTTC.